This is a list of T cell receptor beta chains from one sample in a study of cytomegalovirus exposure and HLA in healthy donors. Libraries were prepared by immunoSEQ multiplex PCR; TCRdb keeps only in-frame clonotypes and omits some of them. The profile shows roughly 20,000 clones, roughly 80% of them singletons. The source material was PBMCs. These receptors all come from a human donor in good health. CDR3s include the opening cysteine and the closing phenylalanine or tryptophan. D genes are given only for firm matches. Only part of the rows carry a size: once, few, many, or a class if the clone is expanded.

V gene	J gene	clone size	D gene	CDR3 DNA	CDR3 protein
TRBV5-1	TRBJ2-7	.	.	TGCGCCAGCAGGTCTCAGGGGAGGGGGTTCTACGAGCAGTACTTC	CASRSQGRGFYEQYF
TRBV15	TRBJ2-6	.	TRBD1	TGTGCCACCAGCAGACAGGGGGCGTCAGGGGCCAACGTCCTGACTTTC	CATSRQGASGANVLTF
TRBV6-5	TRBJ1-1	.	TRBD1	TGTGCCAGTTCCACAGGGGGGACGGGCACTGAAGCTTTCTTT	CASSTGGTGTEAFF
TRBV9	TRBJ1-2	few	TRBD1	TGTGCCAGCAGCGTAGAGAAGGAACAGGGGGCTAACTATGGCTACACCTTC	CASSVEKEQGANYGYTF
TRBV5-6	TRBJ2-3	.	TRBD1	TGTGCCAGCAGCCGACAGGGGAACACAGATACGCAGTATTTT	CASSRQGNTDTQYF
TRBV20-1	TRBJ1-1	.	.	TGCAGTGCTAGATCCGGCACTGAAGCTTTCTTT	CSARSGTEAFF
TRBV2	TRBJ2-1	.	.	TGTGCCAGCAGTGAAACTCCCCGGGGTGAGCAGTTCTTC	CASSETPRGEQFF
TRBV7-8	TRBJ1-4	.	TRBD1	TGTGCCAGCAGCACGGGACAGATTAATGAAAAACTGTTTTTT	CASSTGQINEKLFF
TRBV19	TRBJ2-6	.	.	TGTGCCAGTAGTGGGGGACATAATCCTGGGGCCAACGTCCTGACTTTC	CASSGGHNPGANVLTF
TRBV7-9	TRBJ1-4	.	TRBD1	TGTGCCAGCAGCCCGATCGCCGGGACAGTTAATGAAAAACTGTTTTTT	CASSPIAGTVNEKLFF
TRBV2	TRBJ2-1	.	.	TGTGCCAGCAGCACCCCAGGGCCCCTCCCCAATGAGCAGTTCTTC	CASSTPGPLPNEQFF
TRBV4-1	TRBJ2-7	.	.	TGCGCCAGCAGCCAAGATATCGAGATTTACGAGCAGTACTTC	CASSQDIEIYEQYF
TRBV19	TRBJ1-2	.	.	TGTGCCAGTACCCGGGGTCGAGGCTACACCTTC	CASTRGRGYTF
TRBV5-1	TRBJ2-7	.	TRBD1	TGCGCCAGCAGTACCCAAGGCGCAGGGGGAGCCTCCTACGAGCAGTACTTC	CASSTQGAGGASYEQYF
TRBV30	TRBJ1-2	once	TRBD1	TGTGCCTGGAGTGTCCAGGGGGACTATGGCTACACCTTC	CAWSVQGDYGYTF
TRBV7-9	TRBJ1-6	.	.	TGTGCCAGCAGCTTATCCGAGAGCTCCTATAATTCACCCCTCCACTTT	CASSLSESSYNSPLHF
TRBV4-1	TRBJ2-7	.	TRBD2	TGCGCCAGCAGCCAAGATATGAGGGAGGGCCAGTACGAGCAGTACTTC	CASSQDMREGQYEQYF
TRBV27	TRBJ2-3	.	TRBD1	TGTGCCAGCAGCCTAGACAGGGTAGGGACAGATACGCAGTATTTT	CASSLDRVGTDTQYF
TRBV6-5	TRBJ2-2	.	.	TGTGCCAGCAGTAGGAGGAGATACACCGGGGAGCTGTTTTTT	CASSRRRYTGELFF
TRBV4-1	TRBJ2-6	.	TRBD1	TGCGCCAGCAGCCATGACAGGGAAGTCTCTGGGGCCAACGTCCTGACTTTC	CASSHDREVSGANVLTF
TRBV2	TRBJ2-1	.	TRBD2	TGTGCCAGCAGCTCCAGCGGGAGCTCCTACAATGAGCAGTTCTTC	CASSSSGSSYNEQFF
TRBV4-3	TRBJ1-1	.	.	TGCGCTAGCAGCCACGGGACTGACAACACTGAAGCTTTCTTT	CASSHGTDNTEAFF
TRBV5-1	TRBJ1-1	.	.	TGCGCCAGCAGCTGGCGAGGGAACACTGAAGCTTTCTTT	CASSWRGNTEAFF
TRBV19	TRBJ1-1	.	.	TGTGCCAGTCGGGTAAGAGTGAACACTGAAGCTTTCTTT	CASRVRVNTEAFF
TRBV7-6	TRBJ2-1	.	TRBD2	TGTGCCAGCAGCCTGAGGACTAGCGGGGCGAATGAGCAGTTCTTC	CASSLRTSGANEQFF
TRBV6-1	TRBJ1-2	.	.	TGTGCCAGCAAAGACACTCAGGGATTTGCCACCTTC	CASKDTQGFATF
TRBV5-6	TRBJ1-2	.	.	TGTGCCAGCAGCTGGGGAAGGGGTGGCTACACCTTC	CASSWGRGGYTF
TRBV30	TRBJ2-7	once	.	TGTGCCTGGGTGGACAGCTCTTACGAGCAGTACTTC	CAWVDSSYEQYF
TRBV9	TRBJ1-1	.	TRBD1	TGTGCCAGCAGCGACGGACAGGGGGTAACTGAAGCTTTCTTT	CASSDGQGVTEAFF
TRBV10-1	TRBJ2-3	few	.	TGCGCCAGCAGGAGGGGGTCCACAGATACGCAGTATTTT	CASRRGSTDTQYF
TRBV5-1	TRBJ1-2	.	TRBD1	TGCGCCAGCAGCTCGGACAGGGGGCTGTCTGGCTACACCTTC	CASSSDRGLSGYTF
TRBV5-4	TRBJ1-2	.	.	TGTGCCAGCAGCTTAAGGGGATTGGTTCACTATGGCTACACCTTC	CASSLRGLVHYGYTF
TRBV5-6	TRBJ2-1	.	.	TGTGCCAGCAGCTTATTAGGCAACAGGGTAGGGCAGTTCTTC	CASSLLGNRVGQFF